The clone carrying this T cell receptor beta chain was observed a single time. Its antigen is unidentified. The data stem from a study of OX40 agonist ivuxolimab in advanced cancers. Whole-study context: Dose-escalation patients were diagnosed with hepatocellular carcinoma, melanoma, renal cell cancer or head and neck cancer. Earlier treatment with anti-PD-1, anti-PD-L1 or anti-CTLA-4 was permitted, and 35% to 40% had received some. The study, taken as a whole, reports: Clones of CD4+ and CD8+ blood T cells grew by week 6 at doses of 0.1 to 3.0 mg/kg.

This table comes from immunoSEQ multiplex PCR, and its TCRdb copy is limited to in-frame clones, with some not included. In the table there are under 85,000 clones, around nine tenths of which are singletons. Germline-derived CDR1 and CDR2 are SGHTA and FQGTGA. V lost 1 base to trimming and J lost 0 bases, with 7 bases between them. The CDR3 consists of 15 residues. The starting material was CD4+ or CD8+ T cells sorted from blood, obtained in a trial of the OX40 agonist ivuxolimab. The TCR was taken from an adult with an advanced solid tumor such as melanoma, head and neck, liver or kidney cancer. The J gene is TRBJ2-1, the V gene TRBV7-3; D unresolved. The chain's CDR3 is CASSLRSDSYNEQFF. In nucleotides, the CDR3 is TGTGCCAGCAGCTTAAGGTCTGACTCCTACAATGAGCAGTTCTTC.